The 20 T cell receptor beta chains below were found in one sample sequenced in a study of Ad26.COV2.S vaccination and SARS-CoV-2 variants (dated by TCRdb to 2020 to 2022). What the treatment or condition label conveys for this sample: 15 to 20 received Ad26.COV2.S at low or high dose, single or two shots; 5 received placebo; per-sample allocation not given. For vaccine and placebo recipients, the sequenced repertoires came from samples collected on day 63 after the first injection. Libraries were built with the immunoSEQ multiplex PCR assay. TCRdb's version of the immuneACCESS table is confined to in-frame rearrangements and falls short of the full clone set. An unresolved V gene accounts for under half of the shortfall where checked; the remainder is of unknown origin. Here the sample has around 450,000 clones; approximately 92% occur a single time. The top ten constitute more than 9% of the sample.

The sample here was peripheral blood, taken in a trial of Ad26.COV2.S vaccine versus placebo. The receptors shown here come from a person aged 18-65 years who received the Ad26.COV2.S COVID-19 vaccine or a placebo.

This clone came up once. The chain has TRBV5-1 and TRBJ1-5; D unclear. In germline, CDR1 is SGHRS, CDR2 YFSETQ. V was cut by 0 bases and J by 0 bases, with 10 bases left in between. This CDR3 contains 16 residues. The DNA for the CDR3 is TGCGCCAGCAGCTTGGAAGGCCCGAATAGCAATCAGCCCCAGCATTTT. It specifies CASSLEGPNSNQPQHF.

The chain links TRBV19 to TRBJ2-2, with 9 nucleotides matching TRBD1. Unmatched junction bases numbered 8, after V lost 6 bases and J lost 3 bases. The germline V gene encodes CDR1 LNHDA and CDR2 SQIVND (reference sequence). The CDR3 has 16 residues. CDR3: CASSLTGGKDTGELFF. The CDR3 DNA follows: TGTGCCAGTAGCCTGACAGGGGGAAAGGACACCGGGGAGCTGTTTTTT. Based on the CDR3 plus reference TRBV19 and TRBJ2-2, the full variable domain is DGGITQSPKYLFRKEGQNVTLSCEQNLNHDAMYWYRQDPGQGLRLIYYSQIVNDFQKGDIAEGYSVSREKKESFPLTVTSAQKNPTAFYLCASSLTGGKDTGELFFGEGSRLTVL.

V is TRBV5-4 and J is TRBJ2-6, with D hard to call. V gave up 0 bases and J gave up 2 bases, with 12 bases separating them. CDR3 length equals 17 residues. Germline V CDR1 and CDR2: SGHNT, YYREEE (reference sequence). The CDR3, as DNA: TGTGCCAGCAGCTTGGTCGGCAGCCTCACTGGGGCCAACGTCCTGACTTTC. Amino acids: CASSLVGSLTGANVLTF.

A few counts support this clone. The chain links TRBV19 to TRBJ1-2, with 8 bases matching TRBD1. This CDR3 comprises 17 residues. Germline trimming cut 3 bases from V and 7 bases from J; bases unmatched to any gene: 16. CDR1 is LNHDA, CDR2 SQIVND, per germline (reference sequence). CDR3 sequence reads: CASSILRTGRLFGGYTF. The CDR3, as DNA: TGTGCCAGTAGTATCCTTAGGACAGGGCGCCTGTTCGGTGGCTACACCTTC.

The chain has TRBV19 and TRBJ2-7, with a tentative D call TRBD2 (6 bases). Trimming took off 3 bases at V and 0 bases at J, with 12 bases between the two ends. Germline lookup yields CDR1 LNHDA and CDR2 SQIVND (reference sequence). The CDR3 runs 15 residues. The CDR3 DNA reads TGTGCCAGTAGTATGATGGGAGGCTACTCCTACGAGCAGTACTTC. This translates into CASSMMGGYSYEQYF.

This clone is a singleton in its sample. In DNA, the CDR3 is TGCGCCAGCAGCTTGGATAGCGGGGGCACAGATACGCAGTATTTT. Translated: CASSLDSGGTDTQYF. V and J are TRBV5-1 and TRBJ2-3, with 8 bases fitting TRBD2. V dropped 0 bases and J dropped 1; count of bases not matched to a gene: 1. The CDR3 length is 15 residues. Germline assignment: CDR1 SGHRS and CDR2 YFSETQ.

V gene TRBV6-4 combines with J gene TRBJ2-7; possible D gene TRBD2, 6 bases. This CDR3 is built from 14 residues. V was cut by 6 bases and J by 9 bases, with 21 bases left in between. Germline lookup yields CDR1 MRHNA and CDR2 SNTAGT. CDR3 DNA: TGTGCCAGCAGGTGTAAGGACTATTTACGAGGGCAGTACTTC. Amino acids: CASRCKDYLRGQYF.

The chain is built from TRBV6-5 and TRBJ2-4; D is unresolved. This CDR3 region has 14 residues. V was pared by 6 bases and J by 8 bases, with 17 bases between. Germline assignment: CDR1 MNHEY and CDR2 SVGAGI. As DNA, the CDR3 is TGTGCCAGCAGCTTAATCACGGGTGGGGACATTCAGTACTTC. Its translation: CASSLITGGDIQYF.

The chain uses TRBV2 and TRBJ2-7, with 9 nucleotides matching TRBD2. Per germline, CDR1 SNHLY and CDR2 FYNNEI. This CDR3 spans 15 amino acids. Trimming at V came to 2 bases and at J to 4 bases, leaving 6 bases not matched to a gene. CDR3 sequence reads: CASSEFGGRGYEQYF. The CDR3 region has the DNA TGTGCCAGCAGTGAATTTGGCGGGAGGGGGTACGAGCAGTACTTC.

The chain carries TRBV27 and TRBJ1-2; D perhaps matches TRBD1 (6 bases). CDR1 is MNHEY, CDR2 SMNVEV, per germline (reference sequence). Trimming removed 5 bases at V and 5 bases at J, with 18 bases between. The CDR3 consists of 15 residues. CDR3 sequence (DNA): TGTGCCAGCAGTGGACACAGGGAGTTTGGGTATGGCTACACCTTC. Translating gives CASSGHREFGYGYTF.

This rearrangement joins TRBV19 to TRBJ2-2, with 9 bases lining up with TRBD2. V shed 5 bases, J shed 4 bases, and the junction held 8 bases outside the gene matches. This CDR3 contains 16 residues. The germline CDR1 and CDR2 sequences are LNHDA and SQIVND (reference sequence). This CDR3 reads CASSLLAGVATGELFF. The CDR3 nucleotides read TGTGCCAGTAGTCTTTTAGCGGGAGTTGCCACCGGGGAGCTGTTTTTT.

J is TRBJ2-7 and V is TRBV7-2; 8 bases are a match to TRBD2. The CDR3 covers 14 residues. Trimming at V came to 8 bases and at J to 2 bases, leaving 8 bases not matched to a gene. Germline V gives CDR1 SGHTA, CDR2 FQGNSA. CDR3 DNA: TGTGCCAGCGCAATCAGCGGGAGTCCCTACGAGCAGTACTTC. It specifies CASAISGSPYEQYF.

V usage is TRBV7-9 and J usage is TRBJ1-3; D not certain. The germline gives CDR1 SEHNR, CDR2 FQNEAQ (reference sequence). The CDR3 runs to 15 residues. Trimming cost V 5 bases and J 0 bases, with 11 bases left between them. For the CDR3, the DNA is TGTGCCAGCAGCGGCGAGCGGTCCTCTGGAAACACCATATATTTT. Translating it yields CASSGERSSGNTIYF. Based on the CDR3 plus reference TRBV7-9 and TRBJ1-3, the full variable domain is DTGVSQNPRHKITKRGQNVTFRCDPISEHNRLYWYRQTLGQGPEFLTYFQNEAQLEKSRLLSDRFSAERPKGSFSTLEIQRTEQGDSAMYLCASSGERSSGNTIYFGEGSWLTVV.

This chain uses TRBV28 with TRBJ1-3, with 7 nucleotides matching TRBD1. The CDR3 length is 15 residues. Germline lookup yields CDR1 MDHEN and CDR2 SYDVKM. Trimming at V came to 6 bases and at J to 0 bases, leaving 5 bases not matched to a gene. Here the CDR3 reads CASRPRGRSGNTIYF. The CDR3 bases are TGTGCCAGCAGACCAAGGGGGCGCTCTGGAAACACCATATATTTT.

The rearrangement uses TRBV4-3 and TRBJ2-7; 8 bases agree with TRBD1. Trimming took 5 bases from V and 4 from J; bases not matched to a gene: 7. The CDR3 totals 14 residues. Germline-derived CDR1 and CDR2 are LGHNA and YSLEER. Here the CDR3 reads CASSFGTGLYEQYF. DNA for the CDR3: TGCGCCAGCAGCTTCGGGACAGGACTTTACGAGCAGTACTTC.

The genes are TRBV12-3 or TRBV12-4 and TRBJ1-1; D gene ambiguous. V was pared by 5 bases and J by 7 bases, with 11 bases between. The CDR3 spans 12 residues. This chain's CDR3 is CASSTSTIEAFF. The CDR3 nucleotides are TGTGCCAGCAGTACCTCTACCATTGAAGCTTTCTTT.

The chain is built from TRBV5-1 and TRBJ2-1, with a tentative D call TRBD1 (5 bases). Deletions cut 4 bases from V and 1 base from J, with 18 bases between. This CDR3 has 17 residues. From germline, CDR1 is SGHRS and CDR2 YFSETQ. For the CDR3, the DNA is TGCGCCAGCAGCGCGTCTCCAGGGAAGATATCCTACAATGAGCAGTTCTTC. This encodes CASSASPGKISYNEQFF.

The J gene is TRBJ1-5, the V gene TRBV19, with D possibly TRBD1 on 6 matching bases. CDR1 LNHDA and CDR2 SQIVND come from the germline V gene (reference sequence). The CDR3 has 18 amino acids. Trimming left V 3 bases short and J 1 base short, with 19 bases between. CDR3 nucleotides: TGTGCCAGTAGTATGCTATGGGGGGGCGGAGGAAGCAATCAGCCCCAGCATTTT. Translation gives CASSMLWGGGGSNQPQHF.

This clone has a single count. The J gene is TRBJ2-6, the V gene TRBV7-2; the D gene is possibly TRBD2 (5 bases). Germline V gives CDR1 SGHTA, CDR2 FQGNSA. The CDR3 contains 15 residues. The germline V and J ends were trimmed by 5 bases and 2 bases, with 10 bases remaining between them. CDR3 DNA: TGTGCCAGCAGCAGAGACGGGGCTGGGGCCAACGTCCTGACTTTC. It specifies CASSRDGAGANVLTF.

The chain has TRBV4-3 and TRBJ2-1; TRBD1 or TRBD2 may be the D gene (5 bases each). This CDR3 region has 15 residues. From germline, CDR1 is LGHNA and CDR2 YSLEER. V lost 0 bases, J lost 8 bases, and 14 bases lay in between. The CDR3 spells CASSQERPLGDEQFF. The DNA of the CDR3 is TGCGCCAGCAGCCAAGAGCGGCCCCTGGGGGATGAGCAGTTCTTC.